The present T cell receptor (beta chain) was sequenced within a study of CD8+ T cells in alopecia areata. It was from PBMCs that CD4+ and CD8+ T cells were sorted. Sequencing relied on a cDNA template that was reverse transcribed from extracted RNA. The data were produced by immunoSEQ multiplex PCR, yet TCRdb's version contains in-frame clones alone and is incomplete. The table shows 90,000 to 130,000 clones, with 55% to 60% occurring only once. The V gene's germline CDR1 is MNHEY and CDR2 SMNVEV (reference sequence). CDR3 length: 14 residues. The V end lost 4 bases, the J end lost 6 bases, and 13 bases lay between the germline ends.

The sequence derives from a human donor with alopecia areata. Source material: NKG2D-low CD8+ T cells sorted from blood. This chain links TRBV27 with TRBJ2-1, with D possibly being TRBD1 (6 bases). The CDR3 DNA sequence: TGTGCCAGCAGTTCTACGGACAGACCCAATGAGCAGTTCTTC. It is translated as CASSSTDRPNEQFF.